This TCR beta chain was sequenced during a study of PD-L1 blockade in urothelial cancer. The CDR3 has 15 amino acids. Between the trimmed V and J ends, which lost 0 bases and 4 bases, there was a span of 13 bases. Germline V lookup: CDR1 MNHEY, CDR2 SMNVEV (reference sequence). Time point indicated: pretreatment peripheral blood. Measured with immunoSEQ multiplex PCR; TCRdb has only the in-frame clones, and not every one. This sample has about 50,000 clones, with 80% to 90% found just once. This clonotype originated in a man in his sixties or seventies with urothelial cancer. Source: PBMCs, taken around atezolizumab (anti-PD-L1) treatment. The gene calls are TRBV27 and TRBJ2-7; TRBD2 might be the D (6 bases). The CDR3 protein is CASSLSAGILYEQYF. CDR3 nucleotides: TGTGCCAGCAGTTTATCGGCGGGAATCTTATACGAGCAGTACTTC.